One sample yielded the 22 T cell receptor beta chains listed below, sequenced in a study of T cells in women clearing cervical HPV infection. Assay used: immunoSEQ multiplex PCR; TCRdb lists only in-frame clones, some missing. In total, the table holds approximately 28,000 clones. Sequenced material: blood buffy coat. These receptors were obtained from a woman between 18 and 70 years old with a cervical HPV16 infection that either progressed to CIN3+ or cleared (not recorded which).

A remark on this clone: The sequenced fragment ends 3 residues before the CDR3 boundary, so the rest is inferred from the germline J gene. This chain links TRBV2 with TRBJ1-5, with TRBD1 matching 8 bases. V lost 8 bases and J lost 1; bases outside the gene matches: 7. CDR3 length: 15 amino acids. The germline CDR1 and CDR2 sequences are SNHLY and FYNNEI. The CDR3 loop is CASLRDRTSNQPQHF. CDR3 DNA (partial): TGTGCCAGCTTGAGGGACAGGACGAGCAATCAGCCC.

CDR3 DNA (partial): TGCGCCAGCAGCTTGGCTGCAGGCACGAACACCGGGGAG. Its protein is CASSLAAGTNTGE. The whole CDR3 reads CASSLAAGTNTGELFF. The J gene is TRBJ2-2, the V gene TRBV5-1; D not certain. The CDR3 extends 3 residues past the end of the read, so its final part is completed from the germline J gene. CDR1 is SGHRS and CDR2 is YFSETQ in the germline V gene. V shed 0 bases and J shed 0 bases, with 9 bases lying between them. The CDR3 runs 16 residues.

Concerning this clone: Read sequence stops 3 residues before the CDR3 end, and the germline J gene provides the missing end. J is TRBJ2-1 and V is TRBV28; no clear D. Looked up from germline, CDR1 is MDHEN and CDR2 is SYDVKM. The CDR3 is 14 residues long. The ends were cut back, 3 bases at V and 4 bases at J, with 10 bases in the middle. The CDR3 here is CASSLLTDYNEQFF. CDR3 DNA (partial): TGTGCCAGCAGTTTGCTAACCGATTACAATGAG.

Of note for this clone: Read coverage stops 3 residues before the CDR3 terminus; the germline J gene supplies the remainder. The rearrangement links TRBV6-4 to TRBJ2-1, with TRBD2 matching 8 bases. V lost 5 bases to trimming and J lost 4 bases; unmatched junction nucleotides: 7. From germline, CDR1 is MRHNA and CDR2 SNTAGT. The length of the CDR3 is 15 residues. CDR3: CASSFSGEEYNEQFF. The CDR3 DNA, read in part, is TGTGCCAGCAGTTTTAGCGGGGAAGAATACAATGAG.

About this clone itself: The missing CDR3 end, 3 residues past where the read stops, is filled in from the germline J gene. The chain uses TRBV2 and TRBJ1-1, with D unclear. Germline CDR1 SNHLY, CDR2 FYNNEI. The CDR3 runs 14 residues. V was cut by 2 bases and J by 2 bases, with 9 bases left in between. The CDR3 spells CASSERRSNTEAFF. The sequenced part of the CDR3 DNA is TGTGCCAGCAGTGAAAGGCGGTCCAACACTGAA.

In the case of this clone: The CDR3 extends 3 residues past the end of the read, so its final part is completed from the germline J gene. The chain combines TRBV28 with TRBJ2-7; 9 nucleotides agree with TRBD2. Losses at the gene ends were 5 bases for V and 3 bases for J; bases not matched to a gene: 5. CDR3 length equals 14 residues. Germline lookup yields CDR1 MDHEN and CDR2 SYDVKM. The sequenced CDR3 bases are TGTGCCAGCAGTCCCGGGACTAGCTTCTACGAG. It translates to CASSPGTSFYE. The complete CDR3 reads CASSPGTSFYEQYF.

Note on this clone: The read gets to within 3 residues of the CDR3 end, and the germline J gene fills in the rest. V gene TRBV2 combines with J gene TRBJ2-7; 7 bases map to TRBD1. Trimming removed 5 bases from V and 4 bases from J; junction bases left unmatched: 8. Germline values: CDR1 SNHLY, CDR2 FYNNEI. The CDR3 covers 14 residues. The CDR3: CASSFLTGSYEQYF. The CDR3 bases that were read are TGTGCCAGCAGTTTTTTGACAGGGTCGTACGAG.

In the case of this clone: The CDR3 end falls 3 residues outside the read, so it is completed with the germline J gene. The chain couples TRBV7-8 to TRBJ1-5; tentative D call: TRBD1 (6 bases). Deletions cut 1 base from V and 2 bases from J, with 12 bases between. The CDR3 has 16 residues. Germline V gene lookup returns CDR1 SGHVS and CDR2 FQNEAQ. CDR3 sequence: CASSLVGGAGNQPQHF. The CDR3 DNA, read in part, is TGTGCCAGCAGCTTAGTTGGGGGGGCCGGCAATCAGCCC.

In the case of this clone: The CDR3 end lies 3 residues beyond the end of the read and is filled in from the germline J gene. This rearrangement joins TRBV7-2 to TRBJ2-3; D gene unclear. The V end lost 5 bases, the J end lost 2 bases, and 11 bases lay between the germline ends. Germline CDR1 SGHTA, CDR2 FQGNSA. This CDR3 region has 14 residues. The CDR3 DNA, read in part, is TGTGCCAGCAGCCAACACAGCCTCACAGATACG. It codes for CASSQHSLTDT. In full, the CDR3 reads CASSQHSLTDTQYF. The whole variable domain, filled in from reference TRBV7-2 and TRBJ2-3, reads GAGVSQSPSNKVTEKGKDVELRCDPISGHTALYWYRQSLGQGLEFLIYFQGNSAPDKSGLPSDRFSAERTGGSVSTLTIQRTQQEDSAVYLCASSQHSLTDTQYFGPGTRLTVL.

Here the CDR3 reads CASSEGSEQFF. The covered CDR3 bases are TGTGCCAGCAGCGAGGGTAGTGAG. The chain has TRBV12-3 or TRBV12-4 and TRBJ2-1; maybe TRBD2 (5 bases). Read sequence stops 3 residues before the CDR3 end, and the germline J gene provides the missing end. Trimming cost V 6 bases and J 9 bases, with 9 bases left between them. The CDR3 totals 11 residues.

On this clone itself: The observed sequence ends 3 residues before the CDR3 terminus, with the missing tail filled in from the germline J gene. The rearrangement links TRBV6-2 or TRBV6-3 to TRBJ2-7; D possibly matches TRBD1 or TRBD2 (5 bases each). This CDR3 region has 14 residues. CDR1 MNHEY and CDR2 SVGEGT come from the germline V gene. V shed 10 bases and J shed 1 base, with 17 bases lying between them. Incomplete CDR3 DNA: TGTGCCACTCGGGAACAGGTCGGGTCCTACGAG. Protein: CATREQVGSYE. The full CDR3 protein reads CATREQVGSYEQYF.

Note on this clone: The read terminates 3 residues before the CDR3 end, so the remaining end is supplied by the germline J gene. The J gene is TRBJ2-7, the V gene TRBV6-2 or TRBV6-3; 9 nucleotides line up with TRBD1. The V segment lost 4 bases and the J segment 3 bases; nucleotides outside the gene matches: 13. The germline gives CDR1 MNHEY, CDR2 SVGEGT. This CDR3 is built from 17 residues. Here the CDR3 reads CASSWTGAPGAGYEQYF. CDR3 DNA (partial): TGTGCCAGCAGTTGGACAGGGGCCCCAGGGGCGGGCTACGAG.

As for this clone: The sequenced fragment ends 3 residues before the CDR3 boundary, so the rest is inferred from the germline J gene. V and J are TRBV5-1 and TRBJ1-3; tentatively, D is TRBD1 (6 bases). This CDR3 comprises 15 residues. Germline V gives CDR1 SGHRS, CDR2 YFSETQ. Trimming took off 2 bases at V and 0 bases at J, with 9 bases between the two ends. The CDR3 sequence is CASSFGTLSGNTIYF. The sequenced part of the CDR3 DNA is TGCGCCAGCAGCTTCGGGACACTCTCTGGAAACACC.

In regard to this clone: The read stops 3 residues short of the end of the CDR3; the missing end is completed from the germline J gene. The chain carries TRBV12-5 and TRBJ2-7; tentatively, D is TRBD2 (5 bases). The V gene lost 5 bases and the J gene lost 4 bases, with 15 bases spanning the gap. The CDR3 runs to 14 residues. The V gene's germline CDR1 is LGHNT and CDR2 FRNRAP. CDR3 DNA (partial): TGTGCTAGTGGTCCCTCCTCGACTACGTACGAG. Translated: CASGPSSTTYE. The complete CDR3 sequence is CASGPSSTTYEQYF.

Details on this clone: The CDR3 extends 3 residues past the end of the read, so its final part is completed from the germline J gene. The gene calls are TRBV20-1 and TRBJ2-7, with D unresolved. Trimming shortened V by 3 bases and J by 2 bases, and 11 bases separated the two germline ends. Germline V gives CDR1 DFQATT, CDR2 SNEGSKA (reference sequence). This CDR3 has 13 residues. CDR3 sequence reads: CSASPSNTYEQYF. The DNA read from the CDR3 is TGCAGTGCTAGCCCATCAAACACCTACGAG.

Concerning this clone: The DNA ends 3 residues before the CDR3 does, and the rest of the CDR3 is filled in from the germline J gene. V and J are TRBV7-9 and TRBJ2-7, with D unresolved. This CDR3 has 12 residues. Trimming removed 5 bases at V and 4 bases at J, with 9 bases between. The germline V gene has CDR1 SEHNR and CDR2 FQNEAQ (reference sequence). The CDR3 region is CASSGLGYEQYF. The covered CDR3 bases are TGTGCCAGCAGCGGGCTCGGATACGAG. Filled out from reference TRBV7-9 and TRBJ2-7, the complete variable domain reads DTGVSQNPRHKITKRGQNVTFRCDPISEHNRLYWYRQTLGQGPEFLTYFQNEAQLEKSRLLSDRFSAERPKGSFSTLEIQRTEQGDSAMYLCASSGLGYEQYFGPGTRLTVT.

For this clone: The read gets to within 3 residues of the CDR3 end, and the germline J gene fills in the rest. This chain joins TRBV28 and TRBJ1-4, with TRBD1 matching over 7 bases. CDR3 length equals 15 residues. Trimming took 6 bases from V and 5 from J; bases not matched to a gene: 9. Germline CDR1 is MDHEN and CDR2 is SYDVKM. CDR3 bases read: TGTGCCAGCAGCCTACGACAGGGCCTAAATGAAAAA. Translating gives CASSLRQGLNEK. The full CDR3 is CASSLRQGLNEKLFF.

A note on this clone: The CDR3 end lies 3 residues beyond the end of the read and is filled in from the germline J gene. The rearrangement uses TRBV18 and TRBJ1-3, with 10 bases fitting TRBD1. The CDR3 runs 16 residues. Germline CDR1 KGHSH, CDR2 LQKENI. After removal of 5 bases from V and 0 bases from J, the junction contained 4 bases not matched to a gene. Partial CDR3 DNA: TGTGCCAGCTCATCGGGACAGGGGTACTCTGGAAACACC. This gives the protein CASSSGQGYSGNT. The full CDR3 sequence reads CASSSGQGYSGNTIYF. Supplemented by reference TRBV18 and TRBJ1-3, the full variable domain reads NAGVMQNPRHLVRRRGQEARLRCSPMKGHSHVYWYRQLPEEGLKFMVYLQKENIIDESGMPKERFSAEFPKEGPSILRIQQVVRGDSAAYFCASSSGQGYSGNTIYFGEGSWLTVV.

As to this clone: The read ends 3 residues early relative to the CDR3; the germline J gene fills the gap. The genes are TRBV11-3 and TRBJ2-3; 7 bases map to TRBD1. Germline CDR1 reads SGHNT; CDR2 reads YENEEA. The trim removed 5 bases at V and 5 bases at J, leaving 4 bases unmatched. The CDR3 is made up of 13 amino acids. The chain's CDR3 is CASSPTGEDTQYF. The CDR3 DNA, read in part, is TGTGCCAGCAGCCCAACAGGGGAAGATACG.

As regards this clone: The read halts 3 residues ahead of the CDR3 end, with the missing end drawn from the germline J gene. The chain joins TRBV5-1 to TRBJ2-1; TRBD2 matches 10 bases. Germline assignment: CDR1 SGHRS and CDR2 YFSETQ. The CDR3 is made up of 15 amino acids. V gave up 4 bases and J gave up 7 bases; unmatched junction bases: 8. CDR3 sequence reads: CASSLLAGEGNEQFF. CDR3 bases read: TGCGCCAGCAGCCTTCTAGCGGGGGAAGGGAATGAG.

The CDR3 is CASSGLGGAFF. The CDR3 DNA, read in part, is TGTGCCAGCTCGGGTCTCGGCGGG. The V call is TRBV2, the J call TRBJ1-1; D is ambiguous. The read falls 3 residues short of the CDR3 end, and the missing part is taken from the germline J gene. Germline V gives CDR1 SNHLY, CDR2 FYNNEI. The CDR3 spans 11 residues.

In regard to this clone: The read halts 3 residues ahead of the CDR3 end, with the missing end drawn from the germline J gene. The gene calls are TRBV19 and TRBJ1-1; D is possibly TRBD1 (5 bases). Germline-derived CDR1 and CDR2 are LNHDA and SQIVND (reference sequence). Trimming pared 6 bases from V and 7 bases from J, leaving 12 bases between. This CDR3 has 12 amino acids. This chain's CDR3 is CASSLGVYEAFF. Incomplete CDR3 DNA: TGTGCCAGTAGCCTAGGGGTTTATGAA. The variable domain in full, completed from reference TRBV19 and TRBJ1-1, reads DGGITQSPKYLFRKEGQNVTLSCEQNLNHDAMYWYRQDPGQGLRLIYYSQIVNDFQKGDIAEGYSVSREKKESFPLTVTSAQKNPTAFYLCASSLGVYEAFFGQGTRLTVV.